These T cell receptor beta chains were read from a single sample in a study of T cells in Graves' hyperthyroidism and ophthalmopathy. TCRdb analysed the multiplex PCR reads with MiXCR anew, one entry per CDR3 protein. The sample shows around 340,000 distinct CDR3 sequences, roughly 15% of them seen only once. Sequencing was done on a sample of blood. Receptors originate from a young woman with Graves' hyperthyroidism that later progressed to Graves' ophthalmopathy. Both conserved end residues are part of each CDR3. The order of the fields is clone size, J gene, D gene, V gene, CDR3 protein, CDR3 DNA. A D gene is named only where the DNA matches it firmly. Part of the rows lack a size; the others show once, few, many or a class for expanded clones.

clone_size: many
j_call: TRBJ1-5
d_call: NA
v_call: TRBV2
cdr3_aa: CASRPNVGFYSNQPQHF
cdr3_nt: TGTGCCAGCAGACCGAATGTCGGATTTTATAGCAATCAGCCCCAGCATTTT

clone_size: many
j_call: TRBJ2-3
d_call: TRBD2
v_call: TRBV12-3/TRBV12-4
cdr3_aa: CASSLGSSGGLYTDTQYF
cdr3_nt: TGTGCCAGCAGTTTGGGGTCTAGCGGGGGGTTATACACAGATACGCAGTATTTT

clone_size: many
j_call: TRBJ1-4
d_call: NA
v_call: TRBV7-9
cdr3_aa: CASSLGSGIDTNEKLFF
cdr3_nt: TGTGCCAGCAGCTTAGGGTCAGGGATTGACACTAATGAAAAACTGTTTTTT

clone_size: many
j_call: TRBJ1-1
d_call: TRBD1
v_call: TRBV3-1
cdr3_aa: CASSQVDRGMNTEAFF
cdr3_nt: TGTGCCAGCAGCCAAGTGGACAGGGGGATGAACACTGAAGCTTTCTTT

clone_size: many
j_call: TRBJ2-1
d_call: NA
v_call: TRBV28
cdr3_aa: CASASGGDEQFF
cdr3_nt: TGTGCCAGCGCCTCGGGTGGCGATGAGCAGTTCTTC

clone_size: once
j_call: TRBJ1-2
d_call: NA
v_call: TRBV11-2
cdr3_aa: CASSRGQLNYGYTF
cdr3_nt: TGTGCCAGCAGCCGGGGGCAGCTAAACTATGGCTACACCTTC

clone_size: many
j_call: TRBJ2-7
d_call: TRBD1
v_call: TRBV5-1
cdr3_aa: CASSADREVYEQYF
cdr3_nt: TGCGCCAGCAGCGCGGACAGGGAAGTCTACGAGCAGTACTTC

clone_size: many
j_call: TRBJ1-1
d_call: NA
v_call: TRBV25-1
cdr3_aa: CASSESGTSAFF
cdr3_nt: TGTGCCAGCAGTGAATCCGGGACATCGGCTTTCTTT

clone_size: many
j_call: TRBJ2-1
d_call: TRBD1
v_call: TRBV5-1
cdr3_aa: CASSLTGGVYNEQFF
cdr3_nt: TGCGCCAGCAGCTTGACAGGGGGCGTTTACAATGAGCAGTTCTTC

clone_size: few
j_call: TRBJ2-2
d_call: NA
v_call: TRBV4-1
cdr3_aa: CASSQDNVPGELFF
cdr3_nt: TGCGCCAGCAGCCAAGATAACGTCCCGGGGGAGCTGTTTTTT

clone_size: many
j_call: TRBJ1-3
d_call: NA
v_call: TRBV4-1
cdr3_aa: CASSQEITSGNTIYF
cdr3_nt: TGCGCCAGCAGCCAAGAAATCACGTCGGGAAACACCATATATTTT

clone_size: NA
j_call: TRBJ2-6
d_call: NA
v_call: TRBV29-1
cdr3_aa: CSTDHGLSGANVLTF
cdr3_nt: TGCAGCACCGACCACGGACTCTCTGGGGCCAACGTCCTGACTTTC

clone_size: many
j_call: TRBJ1-1
d_call: NA
v_call: TRBV18
cdr3_aa: CASSPPWGGTEAFF
cdr3_nt: TGTGCCAGCTCACCACCGTGGGGGGGAACTGAAGCTTTCTTT

clone_size: NA
j_call: TRBJ2-3
d_call: NA
v_call: TRBV19
cdr3_aa: CASSFFATDTQYF
cdr3_nt: TGTGCCAGTTCATTTTTCGCGACAGATACGCAGTATTTT

clone_size: many
j_call: TRBJ2-7
d_call: TRBD2
v_call: TRBV20-1
cdr3_aa: CSARDSSGIYEQYF
cdr3_nt: TGCAGTGCTAGAGATAGTAGCGGGATCTACGAGCAGTACTTC

clone_size: many
j_call: TRBJ2-2
d_call: TRBD1
v_call: TRBV28
cdr3_aa: CASSPTGDTGELFF
cdr3_nt: TGTGCCAGCAGCCCAACAGGGGACACCGGGGAGCTGTTTTTT

clone_size: many
j_call: TRBJ2-7
d_call: TRBD2
v_call: TRBV20-1
cdr3_aa: CSATSQLAGVLGSYEQYF
cdr3_nt: TGCAGTGCCACCTCCCAACTAGCGGGAGTTCTGGGATCCTACGAGCAGTACTTC

clone_size: many
j_call: TRBJ2-6
d_call: TRBD1
v_call: TRBV6-2/TRBV6-3
cdr3_aa: CASRDPGQGTSGANVLTF
cdr3_nt: TGTGCCAGCAGAGACCCGGGACAGGGTACCTCTGGGGCCAACGTCCTGACTTTC

clone_size: NA
j_call: TRBJ1-5
d_call: NA
v_call: TRBV5-1
cdr3_aa: CASSLGTAGQPQHF
cdr3_nt: TGCGCCAGCAGCTTGGGCACGGCGGGGCAGCCCCAGCATTTT

clone_size: many
j_call: TRBJ1-6
d_call: NA
v_call: TRBV4-2
cdr3_aa: CASSRGPYNSPLHF
cdr3_nt: TGTGCCAGCAGCCGCGGTCCCTATAATTCACCCCTCCACTTT

clone_size: few
j_call: TRBJ2-7
d_call: NA
v_call: TRBV2
cdr3_aa: CASRQHIRSSEAGDPYEQYF
cdr3_nt: TGTGCCAGCAGACAACATATTCGCTCATCGGAGGCAGGGGATCCCTACGAGCAGTACTTC

clone_size: many
j_call: TRBJ2-1
d_call: TRBD1
v_call: TRBV13
cdr3_aa: CASSSRGGLSYNEQFF
cdr3_nt: TGTGCCAGCAGCTCCAGAGGGGGCTTGTCCTACAATGAGCAGTTCTTC

clone_size: NA
j_call: TRBJ2-1
d_call: TRBD2
v_call: TRBV6-1
cdr3_aa: CASSTTSGDYNEQFF
cdr3_nt: TGTGCCAGCAGTACAACTAGCGGGGACTACAATGAGCAGTTCTTC

clone_size: few
j_call: TRBJ2-1
d_call: TRBD2
v_call: TRBV5-8
cdr3_aa: CASSLLLAGDYNEQFF
cdr3_nt: TGTGCCAGCAGCTTACTCCTGGCGGGGGACTACAATGAGCAGTTCTTC

clone_size: many
j_call: TRBJ2-7
d_call: NA
v_call: TRBV4-1
cdr3_aa: CASSVSGNPGEQYF
cdr3_nt: TGCGCCAGCAGCGTCTCAGGGAACCCAGGCGAGCAGTACTTC

clone_size: many
j_call: TRBJ1-6
d_call: NA
v_call: TRBV9
cdr3_aa: CASSPGQNSPLHF
cdr3_nt: TGTGCCAGCAGCCCCGGACAGAATTCACCCCTCCACTTT

clone_size: many
j_call: TRBJ1-5
d_call: TRBD1
v_call: TRBV27
cdr3_aa: CASSFRRDRGKRSQHF
cdr3_nt: TGTGCCAGCAGTTTTCGTCGGGACAGGGGGAAGAGGTCCCAGCATTTT

clone_size: NA
j_call: TRBJ2-3
d_call: NA
v_call: TRBV12-3/TRBV12-4
cdr3_aa: CASSSQATQYF
cdr3_nt: TGTGCCAGCAGTTCCCAAGCCACGCAGTATTTT

clone_size: NA
j_call: TRBJ2-7
d_call: NA
v_call: TRBV6-1
cdr3_aa: CASSEEVRLTYEQYF
cdr3_nt: TGTGCCAGCAGTGAAGAGGTTAGACTTACCTACGAGCAGTACTTC

clone_size: many
j_call: TRBJ2-1
d_call: NA
v_call: TRBV6-1
cdr3_aa: CASGTRDNYNEQFF
cdr3_nt: TGTGCCAGCGGTACCCGGGACAACTACAATGAGCAGTTCTTC

clone_size: NA
j_call: TRBJ2-7
d_call: TRBD2
v_call: TRBV6-1
cdr3_aa: CASSADGGESREQYF
cdr3_nt: TGTGCCAGCAGTGCGGACGGGGGGGAATCTCGCGAGCAGTACTTC

clone_size: many
j_call: TRBJ1-1
d_call: NA
v_call: TRBV30
cdr3_aa: CAGNRANTEAFF
cdr3_nt: TGTGCCGGAAACAGGGCCAACACTGAAGCTTTCTTT

clone_size: many
j_call: TRBJ2-7
d_call: NA
v_call: TRBV12-3/TRBV12-4
cdr3_aa: CATTISRDSWLDEQYF
cdr3_nt: TGTGCCACCACCATCTCCCGGGACTCGTGGTTGGACGAGCAGTACTTC

clone_size: many
j_call: TRBJ2-7
d_call: NA
v_call: TRBV6-1
cdr3_aa: CASSHGTGEQYF
cdr3_nt: TGTGCCAGCAGTCATGGGACGGGCGAGCAGTACTTC

clone_size: many
j_call: TRBJ2-7
d_call: NA
v_call: TRBV2
cdr3_aa: CASRGYYEQYF
cdr3_nt: TGTGCCAGCAGAGGCTACTACGAGCAGTACTTC

clone_size: NA
j_call: TRBJ2-3
d_call: NA
v_call: TRBV12-3/TRBV12-4
cdr3_aa: CASSYSDLTDTQYF
cdr3_nt: TGTGCCAGCAGTTACAGCGACCTCACAGATACGCAGTATTTT

clone_size: many
j_call: TRBJ1-3
d_call: TRBD1
v_call: TRBV12-3/TRBV12-4
cdr3_aa: CASRWGQGVLRSGNTIYF
cdr3_nt: TGTGCCAGCAGATGGGGACAGGGGGTGCTCCGCTCTGGAAACACCATATATTTT

clone_size: many
j_call: TRBJ2-7
d_call: TRBD2
v_call: TRBV20-1
cdr3_aa: CSAMIILAGLAYEQYF
cdr3_nt: TGCAGTGCTATGATTATACTAGCGGGACTCGCCTACGAGCAGTACTTC

clone_size: NA
j_call: TRBJ1-1
d_call: TRBD1
v_call: TRBV28
cdr3_aa: CASRTDRGLFDTEAFF
cdr3_nt: TGTGCCAGCAGAACGGACAGGGGCCTTTTCGACACTGAAGCTTTCTTT

clone_size: many
j_call: TRBJ1-5
d_call: NA
v_call: TRBV30
cdr3_aa: CAWSAMGPGNQPQHF
cdr3_nt: TGTGCCTGGAGTGCAATGGGGCCTGGCAATCAGCCCCAGCATTTT

clone_size: many
j_call: TRBJ2-7
d_call: TRBD1
v_call: TRBV5-1
cdr3_aa: CASSLAGTGGNEQYF
cdr3_nt: TGCGCCAGCAGCTTGGCTGGGACAGGGGGCAACGAGCAGTACTTC

clone_size: many
j_call: TRBJ2-7
d_call: NA
v_call: TRBV7-9
cdr3_aa: CASSLDQVTEQYF
cdr3_nt: TGTGCCAGCAGCTTAGATCAGGTCACCGAGCAGTACTTC

clone_size: many
j_call: TRBJ1-1
d_call: NA
v_call: TRBV29-1
cdr3_aa: CSVYGLMNTEAFF
cdr3_nt: TGCAGCGTCTACGGATTGATGAACACTGAAGCTTTCTTT

clone_size: many
j_call: TRBJ1-2
d_call: NA
v_call: TRBV28
cdr3_aa: CASSLGSYGYTF
cdr3_nt: TGTGCCAGCAGTTTGGGATCCTATGGCTACACCTTC

clone_size: few
j_call: TRBJ2-2
d_call: NA
v_call: TRBV5-1
cdr3_aa: CASSLAWVLTNTGELFF
cdr3_nt: TGCGCCAGCAGCTTGGCCTGGGTGCTTACAAACACCGGGGAGCTGTTTTTT

clone_size: few
j_call: TRBJ1-2
d_call: TRBD1
v_call: TRBV4-1
cdr3_aa: CASSQRQGSYGYTF
cdr3_nt: TGCGCCAGCAGCCAAAGACAGGGGAGCTATGGCTACACCTTC